The next 2 T cell receptor beta chains were all read from a single sample in a study of blood T cell repertoires in COVID-19 (dated by TCRdb to the early 2020s). Libraries were prepared through the immunoSEQ multiplex PCR assay. Held by TCRdb, this immuneACCESS table contains in-frame sequences only and omits some clones. Under half of the omission traces to an unresolved V gene where checked; the cause of the rest is unknown. For this sample there are around 300,000 clones; roughly 89% appear just once. The biggest ten clones account for 0.94% of the sample. Material: peripheral blood. The receptors here all came from a middle-aged woman who had recovered from COVID-19.

The CDR3 sequence is CASSLEGDSGEKLFF. DNA of the CDR3: TGTGCCAGCAGCTTAGAAGGGGACAGCGGTGAAAAACTGTTTTTT. The chain carries TRBV7-6 and TRBJ1-4; 7 bases align to TRBD1. J gave up 7 bases and V 1 base, and 6 bases lay outside the gene matches. The germline V gene encodes CDR1 SGHVS and CDR2 FNYEAQ. This CDR3 comprises 15 residues.

The chain employs TRBV28 and TRBJ1-6; D gene uncertain. Germline assignment: CDR1 MDHEN and CDR2 SYDVKM. V shed 5 bases and J shed 2 bases, with 7 bases lying between them. The CDR3 has 14 amino acids. CDR3 nucleotides: TGTGCCAGCAGTAACAGTGCCTATAATTCACCCCTCCACTTT. This translates into CASSNSAYNSPLHF.